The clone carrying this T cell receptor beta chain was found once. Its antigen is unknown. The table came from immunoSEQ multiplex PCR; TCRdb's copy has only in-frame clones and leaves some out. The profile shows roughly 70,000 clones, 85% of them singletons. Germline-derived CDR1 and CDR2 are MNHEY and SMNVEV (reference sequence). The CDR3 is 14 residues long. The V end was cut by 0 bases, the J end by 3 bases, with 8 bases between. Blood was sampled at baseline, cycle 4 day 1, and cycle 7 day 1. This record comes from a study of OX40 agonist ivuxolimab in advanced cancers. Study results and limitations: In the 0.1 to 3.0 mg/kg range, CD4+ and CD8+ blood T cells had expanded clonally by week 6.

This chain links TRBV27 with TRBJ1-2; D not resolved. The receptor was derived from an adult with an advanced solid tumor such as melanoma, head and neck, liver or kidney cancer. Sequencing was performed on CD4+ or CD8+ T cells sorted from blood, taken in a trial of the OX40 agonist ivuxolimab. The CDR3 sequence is CASSLSRAYYGYTF. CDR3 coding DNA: TGTGCCAGCAGTTTATCTAGGGCCTACTATGGCTACACCTTC.